The 27 T cell receptor beta chains below all came from one sample that was sequenced in a study of T cells in Graves' hyperthyroidism and ophthalmopathy (dated by TCRdb to the late 2010s). Libraries came from multiplex PCR. Sequenced on an Illumina HiSeq 2000. The TCR beta CDR3 regions were amplified from the RNA transcripts. A first-round RT-PCR of the TCR CDR3 used the HTBI primer set with the Qiagen OneStep RT-PCR kit. Through fastp at Q25 and MiXCR, TCRdb rebuilt clones from the public reads, retaining in-frame beta chains. A single entry per CDR3 protein holds the most common genes and DNA from its merged rows. Recorded for this sample are under 300,000 distinct CDR3 sequences; 22% of them occurred a single time. The biggest ten clones account for over 55% of the sample. The sequencing input was blood. Receptors originate from a man younger than 40 with Graves' ophthalmopathy.

The CDR3 protein is CASSRAGDRTGELFF. The CDR3 nucleotides are TGCGCCAGCAGCCGGGCCGGGGATCGCACCGGGGAGCTGTTTTTT. The chain combines TRBV5-1 with TRBJ2-2, with D possibly being TRBD2 (5 bases). Germline V gene data show CDR1 as SGHRS and CDR2 as YFSETQ. This CDR3 region has 15 residues. Trimming stripped 4 bases from V and 4 bases from J, with 14 bases between.

CDR3 DNA: TGTGCCAGCAGGGACCCCGACTACGAGCAGTACTTC. It specifies CASRDPDYEQYF. This chain joins TRBV6-4 and TRBJ2-7, with D hard to call. V lost 6 bases to trimming and J lost 3 bases, with 9 bases between them. The CDR3 has 12 residues. Germline V gene data show CDR1 as MRHNA and CDR2 as SNTAGT.

The table lists this clonotype with a few counts. The chain recombines TRBV20-1 with TRBJ2-7, with 7 bases lining up with TRBD2. With 3 bases clipped from V and 6 bases from J, the junction kept 5 bases outside the gene matches. The germline V gene encodes CDR1 DFQATT and CDR2 SNEGSKA (reference sequence). The CDR3 length is 12 residues. CDR3 nucleotides: TGCAGTGCTAGTACGGGACTACCCGAGCAGTACTTC. Protein sequence: CSASTGLPEQYF.

Regarding this clonotype: A much larger clone differs from this one at a single base, so this may be a read error. The chain uses TRBV14 and TRBJ2-1; D is uncertain. Germline CDR1 and CDR2: SGHDN and FVKESK. The CDR3 has 11 residues. V was trimmed by 2 bases and J by 6 bases, leaving 2 bases between them. This CDR3 reads CASSQLNEQFF. The CDR3 DNA reads as TGTGCCAGCAGCCAACTCAATGAGCAGTTCTTC.

The rearrangement links TRBV27 to TRBJ1-4, with D possibly TRBD1 on 5 matching bases. The germline V gene encodes CDR1 MNHEY and CDR2 SMNVEV (reference sequence). The CDR3 consists of 13 residues. V was pared by 4 bases and J by 6 bases, with 9 bases between. CDR3 sequence: CASSWAGDEKLFF. Here the CDR3 DNA reads TGTGCCAGCAGTTGGGCGGGGGATGAAAAACTGTTTTTT.

This clonotype was recorded at least ten times. The V call is TRBV11-2, the J call TRBJ2-7; no clear D gene. Germline CDR1 and CDR2: SGHAT and FQNNGV. The CDR3 loop spans 10 amino acids. V was shortened by 3 bases and J by 3 bases, with 0 bases between the two germline ends. This CDR3 is CASSFYEQYF. The CDR3 DNA follows: TGTGCCAGCAGCTTCTACGAGCAGTACTTC. The variable domain in full, completed from reference TRBV11-2 and TRBJ2-7, reads EAGVAQSPRYKIIEKRQSVAFWCNPISGHATLYWYQQILGQGPKLLIQFQNNGVVDDSQLPKDRFSAERLKGVDSTLKIQPAKLEDSAVYLCASSFYEQYFGPGTRLTVT.

The chain combines TRBV30 with TRBJ2-2; D gene unclear. The CDR3 loop spans 12 amino acids. Germline values: CDR1 GTSNPN, CDR2 SVGIG (reference sequence). V lost 1 base to trimming and J lost 3 bases, with 3 bases between them. The CDR3: CAWSGHTGELFF. DNA of the CDR3: TGTGCCTGGAGTGGGCACACCGGGGAGCTGTTTTTT.

This clonotype was detected only a few times. This chain connects TRBV5-1 to TRBJ1-4; 7 bases agree with TRBD1. This CDR3 has 14 amino acids. Losses at the gene ends were 0 bases for V and 7 bases for J; bases not matched to a gene: 3. Germline V gene data show CDR1 as SGHRS and CDR2 as YFSETQ. CDR3 in amino acids: CASSLATGVEKLFF. The CDR3 DNA sequence: TGCGCCAGCAGCTTGGCAACAGGGGTTGAAAAACTGTTTTTT.

This chain uses TRBV6-1 with TRBJ2-1, with 11 bases matching TRBD2. V dropped 6 bases and J dropped 5; count of bases not matched to a gene: 12. The CDR3 totals 17 residues. The germline V gene encodes CDR1 MNHNS and CDR2 SASEGT. The CDR3 DNA follows: TGTGCCAGCAGGAGGACCACCGGGACTAGCGGCAACAATGAGCAGTTCTTC. This gives the protein CASRRTTGTSGNNEQFF.

At least ten counts were recorded for this clonotype. J is TRBJ2-3 and V is TRBV2, with 15 positions matching TRBD2. Germline V CDR1 and CDR2: SNHLY, FYNNEI. The CDR3 loop spans 15 amino acids. The V segment lost 6 bases and the J segment 5 bases; nucleotides outside the gene matches: 3. CDR3 loop: CASRGTSGRRDTQYF. Here the CDR3 DNA reads TGTGCCAGCAGGGGGACTAGCGGGAGGAGAGATACGCAGTATTTT.

This clonotype showed up many times. The rearrangement joins TRBV5-1 to TRBJ2-1; 13 nucleotides align to TRBD2. J lost 9 bases, V lost 4 bases, and 13 bases had no gene match. The CDR3 has 17 residues. Germline loops: CDR1 SGHRS, CDR2 YFSETQ. The CDR3, as DNA: TGCGCCAGCAGCGGGGGAATCGGGACTAGCGGGGTTGGTGAGCAGTTCTTC. This codes for CASSGGIGTSGVGEQFF. Drawing the rest from reference TRBV5-1 and TRBJ2-1, the complete variable domain is KAGVTQTPRYLIKTRGQQVTLSCSPISGHRSVSWYQQTPGQGLQFLFEYFSETQRNKGNFPGRFSGRQFSNSRSEMNVSTLELGDSALYLCASSGGIGTSGVGEQFFGPGTRLTVL.

This clonotype was seen ten or more times. The J gene is TRBJ2-3, the V gene TRBV2; no clear D. The CDR3 contains 13 residues. From germline, CDR1 is SNHLY and CDR2 FYNNEI. V gave up 6 bases and J gave up 4 bases, with 11 bases separating them. The CDR3 coding sequence is TGTGCCAGCAGGGGGTCTACGGCAGATACGCAGTATTTT. It specifies CASRGSTADTQYF.

V is TRBV28 and J is TRBJ1-2, with TRBD1 matching 9 bases. The junction had 7 bases not matched to a gene; V was cut back by 4 bases and J by 7 bases. The CDR3 totals 14 residues. Per the germline V gene, CDR1 is MDHEN and CDR2 is SYDVKM. DNA for the CDR3: TGTGCCAGCAGTTCTATACAGGGGGCAGGTGGCTACACCTTC. Protein sequence: CASSSIQGAGGYTF.

This rearrangement joins TRBV19 to TRBJ1-2; no clear D gene. The V gene lost 2 bases and the J gene lost 6 bases, with 22 bases spanning the gap. This CDR3 region has 17 residues. Germline CDR1 LNHDA, CDR2 SQIVND (reference sequence). CDR3 coding DNA: TGTGCCAGTAGTATATCGCACACCTCCCCCTCAACCCATGGCTACACCTTC. Protein sequence: CASSISHTSPSTHGYTF.

This chain joins TRBV25-1 and TRBJ2-1, with TRBD2 matching over 7 bases. Trimming cost V 7 bases and J 0 bases; bases outside gene matches: 6. Germline values: CDR1 MGHDK, CDR2 SYGVNS. The CDR3 is made up of 15 amino acids. This CDR3 reads CASNRGGSSYNEQFF. CDR3 nucleotide sequence: TGTGCCAGCAATCGAGGCGGGAGCTCCTACAATGAGCAGTTCTTC.

The rearrangement uses TRBV19 and TRBJ1-2; D call uncertain. The CDR3 is made up of 15 amino acids. The V gene lost 7 bases and the J gene lost 4 bases, with 19 bases spanning the gap. Germline CDR1 and CDR2: LNHDA and SQIVND (reference sequence). CDR3 residues: CASKTRAVDSYGYTF. CDR3 DNA sequence: TGTGCCAGTAAAACGAGGGCCGTCGATTCCTATGGCTACACCTTC.

The V gene is TRBV29-1, the J gene TRBJ2-1; D might be TRBD1 or TRBD2, each matching 5 bases. Germline loops: CDR1 SQVTM, CDR2 ANQGSEA. V lost 5 bases, J lost 4 bases, and 12 bases lay in between. This CDR3 spans 13 amino acids. CDR3 sequence reads: CSVSRDRYNEQFF. The CDR3 nucleotides are TGCAGCGTTTCACGGGACCGATACAATGAGCAGTTCTTC.

This clonotype was recorded at least ten times. The chain links TRBV28 to TRBJ1-1; 10 bases align to TRBD1. CDR3 length equals 15 residues. Trimming cost V 5 bases and J 4 bases; bases outside gene matches: 7. Germline-derived CDR1 and CDR2 are MDHEN and SYDVKM. The CDR3 DNA follows: TGTGCCAGCAGTAGACAGGGGGCTAGGTCCACTGAAGCTTTCTTT. Amino acids: CASSRQGARSTEAFF.

V and J are TRBV3-1 and TRBJ2-3; D call uncertain. Germline V gene lookup returns CDR1 LGHDT and CDR2 YNNKEL (reference sequence). The V and J ends lost 1 base and 3 bases respectively, with 17 bases between them. This CDR3 region has 17 residues. The CDR3 spells CASSQGGAAVGTDTQYF. CDR3 DNA: TGTGCCAGCAGCCAAGGAGGAGCTGCGGTGGGGACAGATACGCAGTATTTT.

The chain employs TRBV9 and TRBJ2-1; no clear D gene. Looked up from germline, CDR1 is SGDLS and CDR2 is YYNGEE. The CDR3 extends over 15 amino acids. The V and J ends lost 4 bases and 3 bases respectively, with 14 bases between them. The CDR3 DNA reads as TGTGCCAGCAGCCTCGGCGAGATCCGCTACAATGAGCAGTTCTTC. Translated: CASSLGEIRYNEQFF.

The gene calls are TRBV10-2 and TRBJ2-7; no definite D call. CDR1 is WSHSY, CDR2 SAAADI, per germline. V was clipped by 5 bases and J by 6 bases, with 23 bases between them. The CDR3 is 16 residues long. The CDR3 DNA sequence: TGCGCCAGCAGTTTTACAGACCCCCGAGTTTCTACCGAGCAGTACTTC. Its protein product is CASSFTDPRVSTEQYF.

This clonotype was seen a few times. This chain links TRBV15 with TRBJ2-7; 9 nucleotides line up with TRBD2. The V gene's germline CDR1 is LNHNV and CDR2 YYDKDF (reference sequence). V trimming: 0 bases; J trimming: 1 base; junction bases outside the gene matches: 13. This CDR3 contains 19 residues. This chain's CDR3 is CATSRDFPASGKLSYEQYF. In DNA form, the CDR3 reads TGTGCCACCAGCAGAGATTTCCCCGCTAGCGGGAAATTGTCCTACGAGCAGTACTTC.

The CDR3 reads CASSPRRGNYGYTF. The CDR3, as DNA: TGTGCCAGCAGTCCCCGAAGAGGTAACTATGGCTACACCTTC. The genes are TRBV27 and TRBJ1-2, with D uncertain. V was pared by 5 bases and J by 1 base, with 11 bases between. From germline, CDR1 is MNHEY and CDR2 SMNVEV (reference sequence). The CDR3 is 14 amino acids.

This clonotype was seen many times. The chain recombines TRBV28 with TRBJ1-1; no definite D call. V dropped 3 bases and J dropped 0 bases, with 17 bases sitting between them. CDR1 is MDHEN and CDR2 is SYDVKM in the germline V gene. The CDR3 runs to 17 residues. CDR3 sequence: CASSFEGLGTVNTEAFF. CDR3 sequence (DNA): TGTGCCAGCAGTTTTGAGGGTTTGGGCACCGTGAACACTGAAGCTTTCTTT.

J is TRBJ1-1 and V is TRBV30, with D unresolved. Trimming pared 0 bases from V and 6 bases from J, leaving 14 bases between. The CDR3 sequence is 14 residues long. Germline CDR1 is GTSNPN and CDR2 is SVGIG (reference sequence). The CDR3 DNA sequence: TGTGCCTGGAGTGTACCCGGAGTCGGGGCTGAAGCTTTCTTT. It translates to CAWSVPGVGAEAFF.

There are many counts of this clonotype. For the CDR3, the DNA is TGTGCCAGCAGTGTTGACGTCTCTGAAGCTTTCTTT. Translation gives CASSVDVSEAFF. V usage is TRBV2 and J usage is TRBJ1-1; no clear D gene. This CDR3 spans 12 amino acids. Trimming left V 4 bases short and J 6 bases short, with 9 bases between. CDR1 is SNHLY and CDR2 is FYNNEI in the germline V gene.

This sequence joins TRBV28 and TRBJ1-5; D is undetermined. In germline, CDR1 is MDHEN, CDR2 SYDVKM. Trimming took 2 bases from V and 4 from J, leaving 9 bases between them. The CDR3 sequence is 14 residues long. This CDR3 reads CASSLIKVNQPQHF. In DNA form, the CDR3 reads TGTGCCAGCAGTTTAATTAAGGTGAATCAGCCCCAGCATTTT.